This entry lists 23 T cell receptor beta chains sequenced from one sample in a study of T cell changes during pregnancy in multiple sclerosis. The assay was immunoSEQ multiplex PCR, and TCRdb's table has in-frame clones only and misses some. Of around 38,000 clones in the sample, roughly 91% are singletons; the top ten hold 5% to 6.5%. The sequencing used CD8+ T cells from peripheral blood mononuclear cells, collected in the second trimester of pregnancy. The receptors shown here come from a female donor with multiple sclerosis, enrolled in a pregnancy study.

The gene calls are TRBV7-3 and TRBJ2-5; TRBD2 is a possible D gene (5 bases). This CDR3 has 20 amino acids. Per germline, CDR1 SGHTA and CDR2 FQGTGA. V was clipped by 3 bases and J by 0 bases, with 26 bases between them. The CDR3 nucleotides read TGTGCCAGCAGCTTGGCCCACGGGGAACTGCCCTCTCTTTACCAAGAGACCCAGTACTTC. Translating gives CASSLAHGELPSLYQETQYF.

This clone has only one observation. This sequence joins TRBV14 and TRBJ2-5; 7 nucleotides line up with TRBD1. The CDR3 is 18 residues long. CDR1 SGHDN and CDR2 FVKESK come from the germline V gene. J lost 4 bases, V lost 3 bases, and 17 bases had no gene match. Written as DNA, the CDR3 is TGTGCCAGCAGCCAGGGTGGTATAACAGGGGCTCTCCTAGAGACCCAGTACTTC. This encodes CASSQGGITGALLETQYF.

The rearrangement links TRBV7-9 to TRBJ1-1, with TRBD1 matching over 7 bases. The V gene's germline CDR1 is SEHNR and CDR2 FQNEAQ (reference sequence). The length of the CDR3 is 14 residues. J lost 5 bases, V lost 4 bases, and 7 bases had no gene match. In DNA, the CDR3 is TGTGCCAGCAGCTCAGGTCAGGGGGTGACTGAAGCTTTCTTT. This gives the protein CASSSGQGVTEAFF.

V is TRBV13 and J is TRBJ2-2; a possible D gene is TRBD2 (6 bases). The V gene's germline CDR1 is PRHDT and CDR2 FYEKMQ (reference sequence). V was shortened by 2 bases and J by 4 bases, with 14 bases between the two germline ends. The CDR3 has 16 amino acids. In DNA, the CDR3 is TGTGCCAGCAGCTTATTCCGGGAGTTGGGCACCGGGGAGCTGTTTTTT. This encodes CASSLFRELGTGELFF.

The V call is TRBV2, the J call TRBJ1-2, with a weak D call TRBD1 (6 bases). This CDR3 is built from 13 residues. V lost 4 bases to trimming and J lost 0 bases, with 6 bases between them. Looked up from germline, CDR1 is SNHLY and CDR2 is FYNNEI. CDR3 coding DNA: TGTGCCAGCAGTGCAGGGGCTAACTATGGCTACACCTTC. Protein product: CASSAGANYGYTF. Supplemented by reference TRBV2 and TRBJ1-2, the full variable domain reads EPEVTQTPSHQVTQMGQEVILRCVPISNHLYFYWYRQILGQKVEFLVSFYNNEISEKSEIFDDQFSVERPDGSNFTLKIRSTKLEDSAMYFCASSAGANYGYTFGSGTRLTVV.

V and J are TRBV7-8 and TRBJ1-6, with 9 positions matching TRBD1. Per the germline V gene, CDR1 is SGHVS and CDR2 is FQNEAQ. The V and J ends lost 3 bases and 3 bases, in that order; junction bases with no gene match: 6. This CDR3 contains 17 residues. CDR3 in amino acids: CASSFEGTGFYNSPLHF. The CDR3 region has the DNA TGTGCCAGCAGCTTCGAGGGGACAGGGTTCTATAATTCACCCCTCCACTTT.

Here the CDR3 reads CASSRPDIQANTQYF. The DNA for the CDR3 is TGTGCCAGCAGCCGACCCGACATACAAGCTAATACGCAGTATTTT. This chain joins TRBV11-3 and TRBJ2-3; D remains unclear. Trimming removed 5 bases from V and 7 bases from J, with 19 bases in between. This CDR3 spans 15 amino acids. The germline CDR1 and CDR2 sequences are SGHNT and YENEEA.

The chain joins TRBV13 to TRBJ1-6, with 8 bases that match TRBD1. Looked up from germline, CDR1 is PRHDT and CDR2 is FYEKMQ (reference sequence). The length of the CDR3 is 15 residues. Losses at the gene ends were 4 bases for V and 11 bases for J; bases not matched to a gene: 10. This CDR3 is CASSSPGGSRAPLHF. In DNA form, the CDR3 reads TGTGCCAGCAGCTCTCCAGGGGGCTCCAGGGCACCCCTCCACTTT. The whole variable domain, filled in from reference TRBV13 and TRBJ1-6, reads AAGVIQSPRHLIKEKRETATLKCYPIPRHDTVYWYQQGPGQDPQFLISFYEKMQSDKGSIPDRFSAQQFSDYHSELNMSSLELGDSALYFCASSSPGGSRAPLHFGNGTRLTVT.

This clone was seen a single time. The chain links TRBV4-3 to TRBJ1-1; 7 bases are shared with TRBD1. V was pared by 3 bases and J by 4 bases, with 5 bases of the junction left unmatched. The CDR3 loop spans 14 amino acids. Germline lookup yields CDR1 LGHNA and CDR2 YSLEER. The DNA for the CDR3 is TGCGCCAGCAGCCAGCGACAGGGTGGCACTGAAGCTTTCTTT. It translates to CASSQRQGGTEAFF.

Of note for this clone: Additional DNA sequences in this sample encode the identical CDR3. V is TRBV19 and J is TRBJ1-1, with 7 bases aligning to TRBD1. The CDR3 loop spans 13 amino acids. Trimming took 9 bases from V and 2 from J; bases not matched to a gene: 6. From germline, CDR1 is LNHDA and CDR2 SQIVND (reference sequence). The CDR3 spells CASSTGLNTEAFF. The CDR3 bases are TGTGCCAGCTCGACAGGGTTAAACACTGAAGCTTTCTTT.

This chain joins TRBV19 and TRBJ2-7; TRBD1 agrees at 9 bases. Germline V CDR1 and CDR2: LNHDA, SQIVND (reference sequence). The CDR3 extends over 14 amino acids. The V gene end was trimmed by 5 bases and the J gene end by 3 bases; junction bases not matched to a gene: 5. Written as DNA, the CDR3 is TGTGCCAGTAGTCCGGGACAGGGAGGCTACGAGCAGTACTTC. This encodes CASSPGQGGYEQYF.

The V gene is TRBV5-8, the J gene TRBJ2-1; 7 bases are shared with TRBD1. V was pared by 4 bases and J by 3 bases, with 13 bases of the junction left unmatched. The V gene's germline CDR1 is SGHTS and CDR2 YDEGEE. The length of the CDR3 is 17 residues. The CDR3 nucleotides are TGTGCCAGCAGCCAGACAGGGAGCCCTAACTTCTACAATGAGCAGTTCTTC. Its translation is CASSQTGSPNFYNEQFF.

This chain links TRBV19 with TRBJ2-7; D call uncertain. Deletions cut 7 bases from V and 2 bases from J, with 15 bases between. Germline V lookup: CDR1 LNHDA, CDR2 SQIVND (reference sequence). CDR3 length equals 14 residues. As DNA, the CDR3 is TGTGCCAGTACCCCGGGTCCATACCCCTACGAGCAGTACTTC. This codes for CASTPGPYPYEQYF.

The chain's CDR3 is CASSLQGPTDTQYF. CDR3 nucleotide sequence: TGTGCCAGCAGCTTGCAGGGCCCCACAGATACGCAGTATTTT. The rearrangement uses TRBV7-6 and TRBJ2-3; weak D call: TRBD1 (5 bases). CDR3 size: 14 residues. V lost 3 bases and J lost 2, with 9 bases in between. Germline CDR1 is SGHVS and CDR2 is FNYEAQ.

The chain is built from TRBV30 and TRBJ1-4; D is undetermined. CDR1 and CDR2 (germline): GTSNPN, SVGIG (reference sequence). CDR3 size: 11 residues. V was trimmed by 7 bases and J by 5 bases, leaving 8 bases between them. Here the CDR3 DNA reads TGTGCCTTTCGGGTCAATGAAAAACTGTTTTTT. It is translated as CAFRVNEKLFF.

This clone has just one count. The V gene is TRBV2, the J gene TRBJ2-7; 7 bases match TRBD2. The CDR3 spans 15 residues. V dropped 6 bases and J dropped 5; count of bases not matched to a gene: 13. CDR1 and CDR2 (germline): SNHLY, FYNNEI. CDR3 amino acids: CASRSSGGVTHEQYF. CDR3 sequence (DNA): TGTGCCAGCAGGAGCTCGGGAGGTGTTACCCACGAGCAGTACTTC.

Remarks on this clone: Other DNA sequences within the sample encode an identical CDR3. CDR3 nucleotide sequence: TGTGCCAGCAGCTTAGGGCAGGGGAACACTGAAGCTTTCTTT. It specifies CASSLGQGNTEAFF. The chain couples TRBV7-3 to TRBJ1-1; a possible D gene is TRBD1 (5 bases). Looked up from germline, CDR1 is SGHTA and CDR2 is FQGTGA. This CDR3 comprises 14 residues. V was clipped by 2 bases and J by 1 base, with 8 bases between them.

This clone has a handful of counts. The CDR3 region has the DNA TGTGCCTGGGACAGGAACACTGAAGCTTTCTTT. It translates to CAWDRNTEAFF. This sequence joins TRBV30 and TRBJ1-1; a weak D match, TRBD1 (5 bases). The CDR3 extends over 11 amino acids. Germline V gene sequence: CDR1 GTSNPN, CDR2 SVGIG (reference sequence). V shed 5 bases and J shed 1 base, with 5 bases lying between them.

The chain carries TRBV5-5 and TRBJ1-5, with 9 nucleotides matching TRBD1. This CDR3 is 14 amino acids long. CDR1 is SGHKS and CDR2 is YYEKEE in the germline V gene (reference sequence). V shed 4 bases, J shed 6 bases, and the junction held 5 bases outside the gene matches. CDR3 sequence: CASSRGQGGQPQHF. CDR3 nucleotide sequence: TGTGCCAGCAGCCGGGGACAGGGAGGTCAGCCCCAGCATTTT.

The V call is TRBV11-3, the J call TRBJ2-7; 10 nucleotides line up with TRBD1. After removal of 5 bases from V and 7 bases from J, the junction contained 14 bases not matched to a gene. The CDR3 spans 16 residues. In germline, CDR1 is SGHNT, CDR2 YENEEA. The CDR3 region is CASSLGDGGTGDEQYF. CDR3 bases: TGTGCCAGCAGCCTAGGGGATGGGGGGACAGGGGATGAGCAGTACTTC.

This chain links TRBV29-1 with TRBJ2-2; TRBD1 is a possible D gene (6 bases). Trimming took off 5 bases at V and 3 bases at J, with 7 bases between the two ends. The germline V gene encodes CDR1 SQVTM and CDR2 ANQGSEA. The CDR3 extends over 12 amino acids. CDR3 loop: CSVTGYTGELFF. CDR3 DNA: TGCAGCGTTACAGGGTACACCGGGGAGCTGTTTTTT.

The J gene is TRBJ2-3, the V gene TRBV7-9; 13 nucleotides agree with TRBD2. With V trimmed by 4 bases and J by 8 bases, 6 bases remained unmatched. The CDR3 loop spans 15 amino acids. Germline V CDR1 and CDR2: SEHNR, FQNEAQ (reference sequence). The CDR3 DNA follows: TGTGCCAGCAGCTACGAACTAGCGGGAGGGGGTACGCAGTATTTT. Translating it yields CASSYELAGGGTQYF.

This chain uses TRBV19 with TRBJ2-7; 9 positions agree with TRBD2. CDR1 is LNHDA and CDR2 is SQIVND in the germline V gene (reference sequence). This CDR3 is 13 amino acids long. J lost 5 bases, V lost 7 bases, and 6 bases had no gene match. Here the CDR3 DNA reads TGTGCCAGTACCTTGGCTAGCGGGAACGAGCAGTACTTC. The encoded protein is CASTLASGNEQYF. Full variable domain (remainder filled in from reference TRBV19 and TRBJ2-7): DGGITQSPKYLFRKEGQNVTLSCEQNLNHDAMYWYRQDPGQGLRLIYYSQIVNDFQKGDIAEGYSVSREKKESFPLTVTSAQKNPTAFYLCASTLASGNEQYFGPGTRLTVT.